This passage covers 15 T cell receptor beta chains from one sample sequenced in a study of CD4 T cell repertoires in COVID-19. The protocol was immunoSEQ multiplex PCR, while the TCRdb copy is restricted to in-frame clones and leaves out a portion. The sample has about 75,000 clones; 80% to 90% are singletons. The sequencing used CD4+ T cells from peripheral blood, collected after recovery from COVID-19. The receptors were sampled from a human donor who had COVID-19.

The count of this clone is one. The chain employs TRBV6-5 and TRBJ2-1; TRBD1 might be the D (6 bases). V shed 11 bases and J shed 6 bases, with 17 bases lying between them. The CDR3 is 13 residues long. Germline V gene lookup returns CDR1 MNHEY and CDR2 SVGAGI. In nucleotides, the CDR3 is TGTGCCGGACACAGGGTATGGGGCAATGAGCAGTTCTTC. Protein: CAGHRVWGNEQFF.

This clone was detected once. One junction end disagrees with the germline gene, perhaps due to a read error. DNA of the CDR3: TGTGCCAGCAGTCGAACTAGGAACTCTGAAGCTTTCTTT. Its translation: CASSRTRNSEAFF. The V gene is TRBV6-4, the J gene TRBJ1-1; D gene ambiguous. Germline CDR1 is MRHNA and CDR2 is SNTAGT. The CDR3 sequence is 13 residues long.

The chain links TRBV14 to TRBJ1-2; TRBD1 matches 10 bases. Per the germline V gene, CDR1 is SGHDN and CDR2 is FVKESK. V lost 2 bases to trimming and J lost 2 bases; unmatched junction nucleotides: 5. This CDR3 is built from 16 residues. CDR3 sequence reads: CASSQRQGAGNYGYTF. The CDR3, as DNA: TGTGCCAGCAGCCAACGACAGGGGGCCGGGAACTATGGCTACACCTTC.

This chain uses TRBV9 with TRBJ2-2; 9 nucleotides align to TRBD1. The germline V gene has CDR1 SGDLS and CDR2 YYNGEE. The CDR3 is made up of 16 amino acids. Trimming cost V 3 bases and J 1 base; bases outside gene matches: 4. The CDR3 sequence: CASSARDRVNTGELFF. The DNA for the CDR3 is TGTGCCAGCAGCGCGCGGGACAGGGTGAACACCGGGGAGCTGTTTTTT. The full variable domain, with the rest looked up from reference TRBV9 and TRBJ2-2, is DSGVTQTPKHLITATGQRVTLRCSPRSGDLSVYWYQQSLDQGLQFLIQYYNGEERAKGNILERFSAQQFPDLHSELNLSSLELGDSALYFCASSARDRVNTGELFFGEGSRLTVL.

CDR3 nucleotide sequence: TGCGCCAGCCTCAGTGGCACTAGCGGGAGTAAAGAGACCCAGTACTTC. It codes for CASLSGTSGSKETQYF. The chain has TRBV5-1 and TRBJ2-5, with 11 bases aligning to TRBD2. Germline lookup yields CDR1 SGHRS and CDR2 YFSETQ. The CDR3 length is 16 residues. V was pared by 7 bases and J by 3 bases, with 11 bases of the junction left unmatched.

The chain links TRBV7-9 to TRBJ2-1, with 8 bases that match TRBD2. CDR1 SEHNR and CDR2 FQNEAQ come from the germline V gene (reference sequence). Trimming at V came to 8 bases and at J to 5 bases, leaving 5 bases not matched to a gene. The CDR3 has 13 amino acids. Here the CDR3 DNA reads TGTGCCAGCGAGCGGGAGTCAAACAATGAGCAGTTCTTC. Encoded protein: CASERESNNEQFF.

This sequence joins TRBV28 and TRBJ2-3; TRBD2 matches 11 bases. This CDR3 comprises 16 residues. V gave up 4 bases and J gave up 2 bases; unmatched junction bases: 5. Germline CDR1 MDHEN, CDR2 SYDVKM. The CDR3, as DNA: TGTGCCAGCAGTTCCATAGCGGGAGGGAACACAGATACGCAGTATTTT. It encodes CASSSIAGGNTDTQYF.

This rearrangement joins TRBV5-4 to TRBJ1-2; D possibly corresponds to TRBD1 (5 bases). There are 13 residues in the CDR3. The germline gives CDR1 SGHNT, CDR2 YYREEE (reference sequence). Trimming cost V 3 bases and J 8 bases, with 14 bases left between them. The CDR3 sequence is CASSSVEGLGYTF. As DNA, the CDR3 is TGTGCCAGCAGCTCGGTAGAGGGGTTGGGCTACACCTTC.

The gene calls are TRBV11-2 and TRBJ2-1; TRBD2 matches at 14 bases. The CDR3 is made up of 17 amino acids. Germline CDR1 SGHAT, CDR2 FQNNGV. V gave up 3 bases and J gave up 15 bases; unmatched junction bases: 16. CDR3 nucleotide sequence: TGTGCCAGCAGCTTCGTAACGGGAGGGACTAGCGGGGGACCGGGGTTCTTC. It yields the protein CASSFVTGGTSGGPGFF.

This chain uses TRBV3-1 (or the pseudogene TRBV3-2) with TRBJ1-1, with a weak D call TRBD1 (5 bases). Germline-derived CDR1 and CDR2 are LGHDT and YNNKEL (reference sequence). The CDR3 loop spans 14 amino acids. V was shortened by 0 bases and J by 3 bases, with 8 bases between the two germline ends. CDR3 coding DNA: TGTGCCAGCAGCCAAGATGGAGGGGACACTGAAGCTTTCTTT. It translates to CASSQDGGDTEAFF.

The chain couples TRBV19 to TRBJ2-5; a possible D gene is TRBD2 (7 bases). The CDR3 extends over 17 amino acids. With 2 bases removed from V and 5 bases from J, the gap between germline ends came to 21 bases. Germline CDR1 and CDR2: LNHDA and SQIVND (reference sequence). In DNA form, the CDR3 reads TGTGCCAGTAGTATAAACTATGGGGGGGGGCCTCGGGAGACCCAGTACTTC. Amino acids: CASSINYGGGPRETQYF.

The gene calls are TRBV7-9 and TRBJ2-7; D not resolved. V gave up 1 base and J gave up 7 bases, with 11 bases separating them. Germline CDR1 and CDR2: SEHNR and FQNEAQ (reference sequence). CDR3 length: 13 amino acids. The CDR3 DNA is TGTGCCAGCAGCTTAGATGTTAGTAGGGAGCAGTACTTC. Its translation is CASSLDVSREQYF.

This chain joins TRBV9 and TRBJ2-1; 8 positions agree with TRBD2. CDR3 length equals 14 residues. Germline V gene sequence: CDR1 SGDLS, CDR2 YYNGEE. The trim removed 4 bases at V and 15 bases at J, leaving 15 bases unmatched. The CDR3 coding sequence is TGTGCCAGCAGCCTAGGAGGGGGAACTAGCGGTCGGTTCTTC. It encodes CASSLGGGTSGRFF.

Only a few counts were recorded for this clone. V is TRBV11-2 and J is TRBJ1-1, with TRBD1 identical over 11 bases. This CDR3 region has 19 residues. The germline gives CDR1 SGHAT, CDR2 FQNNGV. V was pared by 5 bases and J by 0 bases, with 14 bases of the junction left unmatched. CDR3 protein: CASSPRIGTGGLVNTEAFF. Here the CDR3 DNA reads TGTGCCAGCAGCCCCAGAATAGGGACAGGGGGTCTGGTGAACACTGAAGCTTTCTTT. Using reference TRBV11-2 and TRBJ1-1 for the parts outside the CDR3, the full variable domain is EAGVAQSPRYKIIEKRQSVAFWCNPISGHATLYWYQQILGQGPKLLIQFQNNGVVDDSQLPKDRFSAERLKGVDSTLKIQPAKLEDSAVYLCASSPRIGTGGLVNTEAFFGQGTRLTVV.

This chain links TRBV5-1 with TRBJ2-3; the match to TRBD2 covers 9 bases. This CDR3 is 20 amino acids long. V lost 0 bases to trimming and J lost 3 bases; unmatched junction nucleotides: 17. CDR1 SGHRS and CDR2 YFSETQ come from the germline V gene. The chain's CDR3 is CASSLANIAGVVLGTDTQYF. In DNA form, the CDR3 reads TGCGCCAGCAGCTTGGCGAATATAGCGGGAGTGGTTTTGGGGACAGATACGCAGTATTTT.